Following are 21 T cell receptor beta chains from one sample sequenced in a study of blood T cell repertoires in COVID-19. TCRdb's table, derived via immunoSEQ multiplex PCR, lists solely in-frame clones and lacks some. The table has around 140,000 clones, 87% seen once. Source material: peripheral blood. The receptors shown here come from a woman aged 45-65 years with acute or convalescent COVID-19.

The chain recombines TRBV15 with TRBJ2-7; D perhaps matches TRBD1 (6 bases). This CDR3 comprises 14 residues. Germline V gene sequence: CDR1 LNHNV, CDR2 YYDKDF (reference sequence). V gave up 0 bases and J gave up 5 bases, with 11 bases separating them. The CDR3 nucleotides are TGTGCCACCAGCAGAGATCGGGGACAACACGAGCAGTACTTC. Translating it yields CATSRDRGQHEQYF.

The chain recombines TRBV5-1 with TRBJ2-1, with TRBD1 matching over 8 bases. V shed 0 bases and J 9 bases; nucleotides not matched to a gene: 5. Germline V lookup: CDR1 SGHRS, CDR2 YFSETQ. The CDR3 spans 14 residues. CDR3 sequence (DNA): TGCGCCAGCAGCTTGGGACAGGGGATGGGTGAGCAGTTCTTC. It codes for CASSLGQGMGEQFF.

This CDR3 is CASSEWGTGGGTDTQYF. Written as DNA, the CDR3 is TGTGCCAGCAGTGAATGGGGGACAGGGGGAGGGACAGATACGCAGTATTTT. V usage is TRBV6-1 and J usage is TRBJ2-3, with 11 bases fitting TRBD1. Germline CDR1 is MNHNS and CDR2 is SASEGT. J was trimmed by 3 bases and V by 2 bases; bases with no gene match: 7. This CDR3 comprises 17 residues.

This clone occurred once. The J gene is TRBJ1-1, the V gene TRBV29-1, with TRBD1 as a possible D gene (6 bases). Germline V gene lookup returns CDR1 SQVTM and CDR2 ANQGSEA. The ends were cut back, 4 bases at V and 0 bases at J, with 18 bases in the middle. The CDR3 loop spans 16 amino acids. The CDR3 bases are TGCAGCGTTGTGGGCACAGGGATGGGGCTGAACACTGAAGCTTTCTTT. Translating it yields CSVVGTGMGLNTEAFF.

J is TRBJ2-7 and V is TRBV9; the D is unclear. Trimming removed 0 bases at V and 1 base at J, with 14 bases between. The germline gives CDR1 SGDLS, CDR2 YYNGEE. This CDR3 region has 16 residues. The CDR3 is CASSVGSGLRSYEQYF. The CDR3 nucleotides are TGTGCCAGCAGCGTAGGGTCAGGTTTACGTTCCTACGAGCAGTACTTC.

This clone turned up a few times. At the DNA level, this CDR3 is encoded by other sequences in the same sample as well. The chain combines TRBV27 with TRBJ1-1; a weak D match, TRBD1 (5 bases). This CDR3 has 14 amino acids. V was trimmed by 0 bases and J by 1 base, leaving 6 bases between them. Germline V gives CDR1 MNHEY, CDR2 SMNVEV (reference sequence). CDR3 residues: CASSLSGGNTEAFF. The DNA of the CDR3 is TGTGCCAGCAGTTTATCGGGGGGGAACACTGAAGCTTTCTTT.

This clone came up once. V usage is TRBV7-2 and J usage is TRBJ2-7; TRBD1 matches at 8 bases. With 0 bases clipped from V and 2 bases from J, the junction kept 6 bases outside the gene matches. There are 16 residues in the CDR3. CDR1 is SGHTA and CDR2 is FQGNSA in the germline V gene. The CDR3 nucleotides read TGTGCCAGCAGCTTAGCGCCAGGACAGGGAACCTACGAGCAGTACTTC. Amino acid sequence: CASSLAPGQGTYEQYF.

The rearrangement joins TRBV2 to TRBJ1-5, with D tentatively TRBD1 (6 bases). The CDR3 consists of 16 residues. Germline CDR1 SNHLY, CDR2 FYNNEI. The germline V and J ends were trimmed by 7 bases and 3 bases, with 19 bases remaining between them. CDR3 residues: CASTKDAGVLNQPQHF. CDR3 nucleotide sequence: TGTGCCAGCACCAAGGATGCAGGGGTTCTCAATCAGCCCCAGCATTTT.

This clone was recorded a few times. This chain connects TRBV7-8 to TRBJ1-3; tentative D call: TRBD1 (6 bases). Germline values: CDR1 SGHVS, CDR2 FQNEAQ. The CDR3 is made up of 19 amino acids. Trimming removed 2 bases from V and 0 bases from J, with 20 bases in between. The CDR3 sequence: CASSLISIQGRHSGNTIYF. In DNA form, the CDR3 reads TGTGCCAGCAGCTTAATTTCAATACAGGGACGCCACTCTGGAAACACCATATATTTT.

The V and J genes are TRBV18 and TRBJ1-4; tentative D call: TRBD1 (5 bases). Trimming cost V 6 bases and J 3 bases, with 20 bases left between them. Germline V gene sequence: CDR1 KGHSH, CDR2 LQKENI. The CDR3 runs 17 residues. CDR3 DNA sequence: TGTGCCAGCTCTCAATACGACAGAGTGGTCTCTAATGAAAAACTGTTTTTT. It encodes CASSQYDRVVSNEKLFF.

The chain employs TRBV7-9 and TRBJ1-1; 7 bases agree with TRBD1. Germline V lookup: CDR1 SEHNR, CDR2 FQNEAQ (reference sequence). V lost 3 bases and J lost 3; bases outside the gene matches: 13. The CDR3 sequence is 17 residues long. For the CDR3, the DNA is TGTGCCAGCAGCTTCCCCCGACAGGGAGTCCTACACACTGAAGCTTTCTTT. Its protein is CASSFPRQGVLHTEAFF.

This rearrangement joins TRBV12-5 to TRBJ2-1; 15 bases are shared with TRBD2. Germline V gene data show CDR1 as LGHNT and CDR2 as FRNRAP. V lost 2 bases to trimming and J lost 7 bases; unmatched junction nucleotides: 6. The CDR3 loop spans 17 amino acids. Written as DNA, the CDR3 is TGTGCTAGTGGTTTGCCTGGACTAGCGGGAGGGAGAAATGAGCAGTTCTTC. It specifies CASGLPGLAGGRNEQFF.

CDR3 sequence (DNA): TGCGCCACCAACCGGCAGGGGGACACTGAAGCTTTCTTT. Protein: CATNRQGDTEAFF. This chain connects TRBV10-2 to TRBJ1-1; 7 bases match TRBD1. There are 13 residues in the CDR3. Germline V CDR1 and CDR2: WSHSY, SAAADI. Losses at the gene ends were 10 bases for V and 3 bases for J; bases not matched to a gene: 8.

The rearrangement uses TRBV9 and TRBJ2-1; 9 positions agree with TRBD2. The CDR3 sequence is 17 residues long. Germline loops: CDR1 SGDLS, CDR2 YYNGEE. The junction had 7 bases not matched to a gene; V was cut back by 2 bases and J by 1 base. In DNA form, the CDR3 reads TGTGCCAGCAGCGTTCGGCGGGGGGGCCTTTCCTACAATGAGCAGTTCTTC. This encodes CASSVRRGGLSYNEQFF. The full variable domain, with the rest looked up from reference TRBV9 and TRBJ2-1, is DSGVTQTPKHLITATGQRVTLRCSPRSGDLSVYWYQQSLDQGLQFLIQYYNGEERAKGNILERFSAQQFPDLHSELNLSSLELGDSALYFCASSVRRGGLSYNEQFFGPGTRLTVL.

This clone was seen only once. This rearrangement joins TRBV6-5 to TRBJ1-2; no definite D call. Germline V gene sequence: CDR1 MNHEY, CDR2 SVGAGI. V lost 7 bases, J lost 0 bases, and 9 bases lay in between. CDR3 length: 13 residues. CDR3 nucleotide sequence: TGTGCCAGCAAGAACAGAGCTAACTATGGCTACACCTTC. Its protein product is CASKNRANYGYTF.

This clone was seen only once. The chain links TRBV11-2 to TRBJ1-5; possibly TRBD1 for D (5 bases). Germline CDR1 SGHAT, CDR2 FQNNGV. CDR3 size: 14 residues. V lost 5 bases, J lost 2 bases, and 10 bases lay in between. CDR3 coding DNA: TGTGCCAGCAGCCTCGGACATGGCAATCAGCCCCAGCATTTT. Translation: CASSLGHGNQPQHF.

The chain recombines TRBV5-6 with TRBJ1-5, with D possibly TRBD1 on 6 matching bases. V was shortened by 3 bases and J by 4 bases, with 14 bases between the two germline ends. Germline V gene lookup returns CDR1 SGHDT and CDR2 YYEEEE. The CDR3 has 15 amino acids. The DNA of the CDR3 is TGTGCCAGCAGCTGGGGAGGGGGAAGAAATCAGCCCCAGCATTTT. Translation gives CASSWGGGRNQPQHF.

The CDR3 sequence is CASRGTNNSPLHF. The CDR3, as DNA: TGTGCCAGCAGGGGGACAAATAATTCACCCCTCCACTTT. J is TRBJ1-6 and V is TRBV7-9, with a tentative D call TRBD1 (6 bases). The CDR3 has 13 amino acids. V gave up 6 bases and J gave up 5 bases, with 8 bases separating them. Germline V gene sequence: CDR1 SEHNR, CDR2 FQNEAQ (reference sequence).

The rearrangement joins TRBV6-5 to TRBJ2-3; 8 bases fit TRBD2. The CDR3 is made up of 12 amino acids. V shed 10 bases and J 4 bases; nucleotides not matched to a gene: 4. Germline CDR1 reads MNHEY; CDR2 reads SVGAGI. CDR3 residues: CATRGGPDTQYF. The CDR3 bases are TGTGCCACCCGGGGGGGCCCAGATACGCAGTATTTT.

This chain connects TRBV5-5 to TRBJ2-7; tentatively, D is TRBD1 (5 bases). Germline values: CDR1 SGHKS, CDR2 YYEKEE (reference sequence). Trimming shortened V by 1 base and J by 2 bases, and 10 bases separated the two germline ends. The CDR3 is made up of 14 amino acids. In DNA, the CDR3 is TGTGCCAGCAGCTTGTCTGCAGGGACCTACGAGCAGTACTTC. Encoded protein: CASSLSAGTYEQYF.

V usage is TRBV6-5 and J usage is TRBJ1-2, with TRBD1 matching over 7 bases. Per the germline V gene, CDR1 is MNHEY and CDR2 is SVGAGI. V was clipped by 8 bases and J by 5 bases; unmatched bases: 5. CDR3 length equals 12 residues. CDR3 sequence: CASGVRGYGYTF. The DNA for the CDR3 is TGTGCCAGCGGGGTCAGGGGGTATGGCTACACCTTC.